The 7 T cell receptor beta chains in this list originate from one sample, sequenced in a study of T cells after yellow fever vaccination. TCRdb ran MiXCR on the 5' RACE reads and lists one entry per CDR3 protein. Of roughly 520,000 distinct CDR3 sequences in the sample, just over 20% were seen once. Sequencing used PBMCs, obtained 20 to 25 days after the first yellow fever vaccination. These receptors came from a young man who received the YFV17D yellow fever vaccine.

The V gene is TRBV9, the J gene TRBJ2-3, with TRBD1 as a possible D gene (6 bases). Trimming cost V 3 bases and J 2 bases, with 13 bases left between them. The length of the CDR3 is 15 residues. Germline CDR1 and CDR2: SGDLS and YYNGEE. The CDR3 DNA reads TGTGCCAGCAGCGGGGGGCAGGCCCACACAGATACGCAGTATTTT. Protein: CASSGGQAHTDTQYF. Complete variable domain (other parts from reference TRBV9 and TRBJ2-3): DSGVTQTPKHLITATGQRVTLRCSPRSGDLSVYWYQQSLDQGLQFLIQYYNGEERAKGNILERFSAQQFPDLHSELNLSSLELGDSALYFCASSGGQAHTDTQYFGPGTRLTVL.

At least ten counts were recorded for this clonotype. This chain connects TRBV6-2 or TRBV6-3 to TRBJ2-7, with TRBD2 matching over 7 bases. The ends lost 6 bases at V and 0 bases at J; junction bases unmatched: 8. The germline V gene has CDR1 MNHEY and CDR2 SVGEGT. The CDR3 sequence is 15 residues long. As DNA, the CDR3 is TGTGCCAGCAGGTTAGCGGGCGCCACCTCCTACGAGCAGTACGTC. As protein: CASRLAGATSYEQYV.

This clonotype was seen more than once but under ten times. The rearrangement joins TRBV28 to TRBJ2-2, with D perhaps matching TRBD1 (7 bases). This CDR3 is built from 16 residues. With 5 bases removed from V and 7 bases from J, the gap between germline ends came to 20 bases. The germline gives CDR1 MDHEN, CDR2 SYDVKM. In nucleotides, the CDR3 is TGTGCCAGCAGTGAGACAGGGCCAGGGGGAGGCGGGGAGCTGTTTTTT. Its protein is CASSETGPGGGGELFF.

V is TRBV27 and J is TRBJ1-6, with D unresolved. The CDR3 sequence is 11 residues long. Germline V CDR1 and CDR2: MNHEY, SMNVEV (reference sequence). Trimming shortened V by 6 bases and J by 10 bases, and 7 bases separated the two germline ends. The CDR3 loop reads CASRVLSPLHF. The CDR3 nucleotides read TGTGCCAGCAGGGTTTTATCACCCCTCCACTTT.

This clonotype occurred once. The V gene is TRBV29-1, the J gene TRBJ2-1; 10 bases are a match to TRBD2. V shed 2 bases and J 6 bases; nucleotides not matched to a gene: 7. The CDR3 contains 15 residues. Germline CDR1 is SQVTM and CDR2 is ANQGSEA. CDR3 DNA: TGCAGCGTTGAAACAGCGGGGGGGCCCAGCAATGAGCAGTTCTTC. It yields the protein CSVETAGGPSNEQFF.

This clonotype was counted many times. The CDR3 DNA reads TGCAGCGTCGACAGGGGGCTGACCGGGGAGCTGTTTTTT. It encodes CSVDRGLTGELFF. V is TRBV29-1 and J is TRBJ2-2, with 10 bases fitting TRBD1. The CDR3 is 13 residues long. In germline, CDR1 is SQVTM, CDR2 ANQGSEA. Trimming at V came to 6 bases and at J to 5 bases, leaving 3 bases not matched to a gene.

This clonotype has more than one count but fewer than ten. The chain carries TRBV2 and TRBJ2-3; 7 positions agree with TRBD2. CDR1 and CDR2 (germline): SNHLY, FYNNEI. V shed 4 bases, J shed 4 bases, and the junction held 8 bases outside the gene matches. The CDR3 loop spans 15 amino acids. CDR3 loop: CASSARAGESDTQYF. The CDR3 coding sequence is TGTGCCAGCAGTGCGCGGGCGGGGGAGTCAGATACGCAGTATTTT. Combining the CDR3 with reference TRBV2 and TRBJ2-3 gives the whole variable domain EPEVTQTPSHQVTQMGQEVILRCVPISNHLYFYWYRQILGQKVEFLVSFYNNEISEKSEIFDDQFSVERPDGSNFTLKIRSTKLEDSAMYFCASSARAGESDTQYFGPGTRLTVL.